Listed here are 8 T cell receptor beta chains from one sample, sequenced in a study of control samples from healthy donors and cancer patients. Generated by immunoSEQ multiplex PCR, the TCRdb table keeps only in-frame clones and is missing some. The data show about 160,000 clones, roughly 94% seen once. Input material: PBMCs. All receptors derive from a man aged 60-69 years with colorectal cancer.

The table lists this clone with a count of one. The chain couples TRBV5-1 to TRBJ2-5; 9 bases agree with TRBD2. The CDR3 runs 14 residues. Germline assignment: CDR1 SGHRS and CDR2 YFSETQ. After removal of 4 bases from V and 5 bases from J, the junction contained 6 bases not matched to a gene. The CDR3 region has the DNA TGCGCCAGCAGCCTCGGGACTAGCAGCGAGACCCAGTACTTC. It specifies CASSLGTSSETQYF.

The V and J genes are TRBV5-5 and TRBJ1-1; 7 bases match TRBD1. Unmatched junction bases numbered 6, after V lost 4 bases and J lost 3 bases. CDR3 length: 14 residues. Germline CDR1 is SGHKS and CDR2 is YYEKEE (reference sequence). In DNA, the CDR3 is TGTGCCAGCAGCCTTAGACAGGGAGACACTGAAGCTTTCTTT. Translated: CASSLRQGDTEAFF.

The chain links TRBV11-2 to TRBJ1-2; a possible D gene is TRBD1 (5 bases). Trimming left V 0 bases short and J 6 bases short, with 8 bases between. In germline, CDR1 is SGHAT, CDR2 FQNNGV. The CDR3 is 13 residues long. CDR3 protein: CASSLDLGDGYTF. CDR3 nucleotide sequence: TGTGCCAGCAGCTTAGATTTGGGGGATGGCTACACCTTC.

This chain connects TRBV5-1 to TRBJ2-1; D is perhaps TRBD1 or TRBD2 (5 bases each). V was clipped by 0 bases and J by 5 bases, with 9 bases between them. Germline CDR1 is SGHRS and CDR2 is YFSETQ. This CDR3 region has 14 residues. CDR3 nucleotides: TGCGCCAGCAGCTTGGGGGGGAGACACAATGAGCAGTTCTTC. Its protein is CASSLGGRHNEQFF.

The chain has TRBV7-2 and TRBJ2-5, with 12 bases fitting TRBD2. The junction had 5 bases not matched to a gene; V was cut back by 5 bases and J by 1 base. The CDR3 is 16 residues long. The germline CDR1 and CDR2 sequences are SGHTA and FQGNSA. The chain's CDR3 is CASSPLAGGRQETQYF. CDR3 bases: TGTGCCAGCAGCCCTCTAGCGGGGGGGCGCCAAGAGACCCAGTACTTC.

The genes are TRBV6-2 or TRBV6-3 and TRBJ2-5, with D tentatively TRBD2 (6 bases). The CDR3 sequence is 13 residues long. V lost 5 bases and J 1 base, leaving 8 bases between the germline ends. From germline, CDR1 is MNHEY and CDR2 SVGEGT. CDR3 protein: CASSRDFQETQYF. CDR3 nucleotides: TGTGCCAGCAGTCGGGACTTCCAAGAGACCCAGTACTTC.

On this clone: Other DNA sequences in this specimen translate into the identical CDR3. The gene calls are TRBV30 and TRBJ1-1; D is unclear. Trimming took off 3 bases at V and 2 bases at J, with 4 bases between the two ends. Germline values: CDR1 GTSNPN, CDR2 SVGIG (reference sequence). This CDR3 comprises 11 residues. The CDR3 nucleotides are TGTGCCTGGAGACAAAACACTGAAGCTTTCTTT. Translated, it gives CAWRQNTEAFF.

This clone showed up just a few times. The CDR3 DNA sequence: TGTGCCTGGAGTCCCCCGACAGATAATCAGCCCCAGCATTTT. Its translation: CAWSPPTDNQPQHF. This chain links TRBV30 with TRBJ1-5; maybe TRBD1 (5 bases). Trimming took 2 bases from V and 4 from J, leaving 12 bases between them. Germline CDR1 GTSNPN, CDR2 SVGIG (reference sequence). The CDR3 is 14 residues long.